This TCR beta chain comes out of a study of neurological immune-mediated disorders. This clonotype was observed a few times. CDR1 is ENHRY, CDR2 SYGVKD, per germline. The CDR3 is 13 amino acids. V was shortened by 2 bases and J by 6 bases, with 10 bases between the two germline ends. TCRdb called the 5' RACE reads again in MiXCR, with one record for every CDR3 protein. The sample has roughly 80,000 distinct CDR3 sequences, roughly 10% seen once; the top ten hold about 1.7%. The V gene is TRBV10-3, the J gene TRBJ1-2; weak D call: TRBD1 (5 bases). The source is a middle-aged man in good health. Sequencing was done on a sample of PBMCs. As DNA, the CDR3 is TGTGCCATCAGTGAGGTGTCAGGGAATGGCTACACCTTC. This translates into CAISEVSGNGYTF.